This is a list of T cell receptor beta chains from one sample in a study of PD-1 blockade in classical Hodgkin lymphoma. Sequencing was performed with immunoSEQ multiplex PCR; in TCRdb, only in-frame clones are kept and a portion is missing. This sample carries about 13,000 clones, around 90% of them seen once, and the ten largest clones take around 20%. The sample in question was peripheral blood mononuclear cells (PBMCs), obtained at baseline. The receptors shown here come from a human donor with classical Hodgkin lymphoma. The CDR3 runs from the conserved cysteine through the conserved F or W. D genes are given only for firm matches. Not all rows give a size; the values are once, few, many and, for expanded clones, a class.

clone_size: -; j_call: TRBJ2-7; v_call: TRBV5-3; d_call: TRBD1; cdr3_nt: TGTGCCAGAAGCTTGGTAAAAGGACAGGGCCTATACGAGCAGTACTTC; cdr3_aa: CARSLVKGQGLYEQYF
clone_size: once; j_call: TRBJ2-3; v_call: TRBV6-4; d_call: TRBD2; cdr3_nt: TGTGCCAGCAGCCGACTAGCGGGAGACACAGATACGCAGTATTTT; cdr3_aa: CASSRLAGDTDTQYF
clone_size: -; j_call: TRBJ2-5; v_call: TRBV5-1; d_call: TRBD1; cdr3_nt: TGCGCCAGCAGCTTTGACAGGGGGCGCGGAGAGACCCAGTACTTC; cdr3_aa: CASSFDRGRGETQYF
clone_size: once; j_call: TRBJ2-2; v_call: TRBV9; d_call: TRBD2; cdr3_nt: TGTGCCAGCAGGCGGGGGGTTGACACCGGGGAGCTGTTTTTT; cdr3_aa: CASRRGVDTGELFF
clone_size: -; j_call: TRBJ1-2; v_call: TRBV7-2; d_call: TRBD1; cdr3_nt: TGTGCCAGCAGCCGGACAGGCCTCGGGGGCTACACCTTC; cdr3_aa: CASSRTGLGGYTF
clone_size: -; j_call: TRBJ2-1; v_call: TRBV5-5; d_call: -; cdr3_nt: TGTGCCAGCAGCACACCGGCCAGGCGAGAGCAGTTCTTC; cdr3_aa: CASSTPARREQFF
clone_size: -; j_call: TRBJ2-7; v_call: TRBV6-5; d_call: -; cdr3_nt: TGTGCCAGCAGTGAACAGGTTGAGGGCTACGAGCAGTACTTC; cdr3_aa: CASSEQVEGYEQYF
clone_size: -; j_call: TRBJ2-3; v_call: TRBV9; d_call: TRBD2; cdr3_nt: TGTGCCAGCAGCGTAGATATGGGAGGGCCGACAGATACGCAGTATTTT; cdr3_aa: CASSVDMGGPTDTQYF
clone_size: -; j_call: TRBJ2-4; v_call: TRBV6-1; d_call: TRBD1; cdr3_nt: TGTGCCAGCAGTCGACAGGGGGCCAAAAACATTCAGTACTTC; cdr3_aa: CASSRQGAKNIQYF
clone_size: -; j_call: TRBJ1-5; v_call: TRBV19; d_call: TRBD1; cdr3_nt: TGTGCCAGTAGTCTAACAGGGGGGCCTAGCAATCAGCCCCAGCATTTT; cdr3_aa: CASSLTGGPSNQPQHF
clone_size: -; j_call: TRBJ1-5; v_call: TRBV2; d_call: TRBD1; cdr3_nt: TGTGCCAGCAGTGCGAGGGACAGATATCAGCCCCAGCATTTT; cdr3_aa: CASSARDRYQPQHF
clone_size: -; j_call: TRBJ2-3; v_call: TRBV6-1; d_call: -; cdr3_nt: TGTGCCAGCATGACGACGGTGGGGGCAGATACGCAGTATTTT; cdr3_aa: CASMTTVGADTQYF
clone_size: -; j_call: TRBJ2-7; v_call: TRBV5-4; d_call: TRBD2; cdr3_nt: TGTGCCAGCAGCTTGGAAGCTAGCGGGACTGACTCCTACGAGCAGTACTTC; cdr3_aa: CASSLEASGTDSYEQYF
clone_size: -; j_call: TRBJ2-7; v_call: TRBV7-9; d_call: -; cdr3_nt: TGTGCCAGCAGCCCCGGTGGGCAGCCAGCCTACGAGCAGTACTTC; cdr3_aa: CASSPGGQPAYEQYF
clone_size: -; j_call: TRBJ2-7; v_call: TRBV6-5; d_call: -; cdr3_nt: TGTGCCAGCAGTTACTCGATTGCCTACGAGCAGTACTTC; cdr3_aa: CASSYSIAYEQYF
clone_size: -; j_call: TRBJ2-5; v_call: TRBV5-1; d_call: TRBD2; cdr3_nt: TGCGCCAGCAGCCAAGCGGGGGGGCGGGAGACCCAGTACTTC; cdr3_aa: CASSQAGGRETQYF
clone_size: -; j_call: TRBJ1-3; v_call: TRBV4-1; d_call: -; cdr3_nt: TGCGCCAGCAGCCCAATTATCAGGGTCGAGGGGGGAAACACCATATATTTT; cdr3_aa: CASSPIIRVEGGNTIYF
clone_size: -; j_call: TRBJ2-1; v_call: TRBV5-1; d_call: TRBD1; cdr3_nt: TGCGCCAGCAGCCCTCAGGGGGATGAGCAGTTCTTC; cdr3_aa: CASSPQGDEQFF
clone_size: once; j_call: TRBJ2-7; v_call: TRBV11-2; d_call: TRBD1; cdr3_nt: TGTGCCAGCAGCTCCGGGGGGACAGGGCCCTACGAGCAGTACTTC; cdr3_aa: CASSSGGTGPYEQYF
clone_size: -; j_call: TRBJ1-3; v_call: TRBV6-5; d_call: -; cdr3_nt: TGTGCCAGCAGTTACTCTTCAGGGGCTGGAAACACCATATATTTT; cdr3_aa: CASSYSSGAGNTIYF
clone_size: -; j_call: TRBJ2-1; v_call: TRBV5-1; d_call: -; cdr3_nt: TGCGCCAGCAGCTTGAATCTGGGGGCGTCCTACAATGAGCAGTTCTTC; cdr3_aa: CASSLNLGASYNEQFF
clone_size: -; j_call: TRBJ2-7; v_call: TRBV12-5; d_call: -; cdr3_nt: TGTGCTAGTGGCCCTACGGTGTACGAGCAGTACTTC; cdr3_aa: CASGPTVYEQYF
clone_size: -; j_call: TRBJ1-1; v_call: TRBV18; d_call: TRBD1; cdr3_nt: TGTGCCAGCTCCCGGGGGACAGGGGACACTGAAGCTTTCTTT; cdr3_aa: CASSRGTGDTEAFF
clone_size: -; j_call: TRBJ1-1; v_call: TRBV29-1; d_call: -; cdr3_nt: TGCAGCGCCTCAGGGTGGGTCACTGAAGCTTTCTTT; cdr3_aa: CSASGWVTEAFF
clone_size: medium-sized; j_call: TRBJ2-3; v_call: TRBV6-4; d_call: TRBD2; cdr3_nt: TGTGCCAGCAGCCCGACTAGCGGGAGCCCCGATACGCAGTATTTT; cdr3_aa: CASSPTSGSPDTQYF
clone_size: -; j_call: TRBJ2-5; v_call: TRBV2; d_call: TRBD2; cdr3_nt: TGTGCCAGCAAGAGGGGACTAGCGGGGATACAAGAGACCCAGTACTTC; cdr3_aa: CASKRGLAGIQETQYF
clone_size: -; j_call: TRBJ2-7; v_call: TRBV5-5; d_call: TRBD1; cdr3_nt: TGTGCCAGCAGCCCGGGACAGGCCTACCTAGGCGAGCAGTACTTC; cdr3_aa: CASSPGQAYLGEQYF
clone_size: -; j_call: TRBJ2-5; v_call: TRBV15; d_call: TRBD1; cdr3_nt: TGTGCCACCAGCAGAGACGGGACAGAAGAGACCCAGTACTTC; cdr3_aa: CATSRDGTEETQYF
clone_size: -; j_call: TRBJ1-1; v_call: TRBV7-9; d_call: -; cdr3_nt: TGTGCCAGCAGCTTACTCACTGAAGCTTTCTTT; cdr3_aa: CASSLLTEAFF
clone_size: -; j_call: TRBJ2-1; v_call: TRBV10-1; d_call: TRBD2; cdr3_nt: TGCGCCAGCAGTTCCCGGACTAGCGACCAGTTCTTC; cdr3_aa: CASSSRTSDQFF
clone_size: -; j_call: TRBJ2-7; v_call: TRBV29-1; d_call: -; cdr3_nt: TGCAGCGTTGAAAAAGAGGGGCCCATCATAAACGAGCAGTACTTC; cdr3_aa: CSVEKEGPIINEQYF
clone_size: -; j_call: TRBJ1-2; v_call: TRBV6-6; d_call: TRBD1; cdr3_nt: TGTGCCAGCAGTTACTTGGGACAGCCCGACCTAGGCTACACCTTC; cdr3_aa: CASSYLGQPDLGYTF
clone_size: few; j_call: TRBJ2-5; v_call: TRBV15; d_call: -; cdr3_nt: TGTGCCACCAGCGGTTTGGACGAGGAGACCCAGTACTTC; cdr3_aa: CATSGLDEETQYF
clone_size: once; j_call: TRBJ2-7; v_call: TRBV5-5; d_call: -; cdr3_nt: TGTGCCAGCAGCTTGAAAGAACTTGTGGGCTACGAGCAGTACTTC; cdr3_aa: CASSLKELVGYEQYF
clone_size: -; j_call: TRBJ1-2; v_call: TRBV9; d_call: TRBD1; cdr3_nt: TGTGCCAGCAGCCCCTGGGACAGCCACTATGGCTACACCTTC; cdr3_aa: CASSPWDSHYGYTF
clone_size: -; j_call: TRBJ1-2; v_call: TRBV5-1; d_call: -; cdr3_nt: TGCGCCAGCAGCTTGGTAGGGGGGTTCTATGGCTACACCTTC; cdr3_aa: CASSLVGGFYGYTF
clone_size: -; j_call: TRBJ1-1; v_call: TRBV2; d_call: TRBD1; cdr3_nt: TGTGCCAGCAGTGAAACGAGGACAGGGCTGAACACTGAAGCTTTCTTT; cdr3_aa: CASSETRTGLNTEAFF
clone_size: -; j_call: TRBJ2-1; v_call: TRBV14; d_call: -; cdr3_nt: TGTGCCAGCAGCCAAGAAGCAGGGTCGAGAGCGTACAATGAGCAGTTCTTC; cdr3_aa: CASSQEAGSRAYNEQFF
clone_size: few; j_call: TRBJ2-2; v_call: TRBV7-9; d_call: -; cdr3_nt: TGTGCCAGCAGCTGGGAATCTGAGCTGTTTTTT; cdr3_aa: CASSWESELFF
clone_size: -; j_call: TRBJ2-7; v_call: TRBV5-4; d_call: -; cdr3_nt: TGTGCCAGCAGCTTTGGACACGGCTACGAGCAGTACTTC; cdr3_aa: CASSFGHGYEQYF
clone_size: -; j_call: TRBJ2-1; v_call: TRBV9; d_call: TRBD2; cdr3_nt: TGTGCCAGCACGACGGGAGGGCGGGGCTCCTACAATGAGCAGTTCTTC; cdr3_aa: CASTTGGRGSYNEQFF
clone_size: -; j_call: TRBJ2-2; v_call: TRBV5-4; d_call: -; cdr3_nt: TGTGCCAGCAGCCAAAATACCGGGTCCAGCGGGGAGCTGTTTTTT; cdr3_aa: CASSQNTGSSGELFF
clone_size: -; j_call: TRBJ1-2; v_call: TRBV2; d_call: -; cdr3_nt: TGTGCCAGCAGTGAAGTGGGGACACCGCCTAACTATGGCTACACCTTC; cdr3_aa: CASSEVGTPPNYGYTF
clone_size: -; j_call: TRBJ2-5; v_call: TRBV5-1; d_call: -; cdr3_nt: TGCGCCAGCAGCTCCGGACAAATTCAGGAGACCCAGTACTTC; cdr3_aa: CASSSGQIQETQYF
clone_size: -; j_call: TRBJ2-7; v_call: TRBV5-4; d_call: -; cdr3_nt: TGTGCCAGCAACTCATTAGGGCGGGCTGGCGACGAGCAGTACTTC; cdr3_aa: CASNSLGRAGDEQYF
clone_size: -; j_call: TRBJ1-5; v_call: TRBV19; d_call: -; cdr3_nt: TGTGCCAGTAGTATAGTCACCCGACGGGGTAATCAGCCCCAGCATTTT; cdr3_aa: CASSIVTRRGNQPQHF
clone_size: -; j_call: TRBJ2-7; v_call: TRBV19; d_call: TRBD2; cdr3_nt: TGTGCCAGTAGTATCACTAGCGGATCCTACGAGCAGTACTTC; cdr3_aa: CASSITSGSYEQYF
clone_size: -; j_call: TRBJ2-7; v_call: TRBV4-1; d_call: TRBD2; cdr3_nt: TGCGCCAGCAGCCAAGGAATAGCGGGAGGGCCGGGGAGGACCTACGAGCAGTACTTC; cdr3_aa: CASSQGIAGGPGRTYEQYF
clone_size: once; j_call: TRBJ1-2; v_call: TRBV29-1; d_call: TRBD1; cdr3_nt: TGCAGCGTTGGGGGACAGGGGATGAGGGGCTACACCTTC; cdr3_aa: CSVGGQGMRGYTF
clone_size: once; j_call: TRBJ1-2; v_call: TRBV5-1; d_call: -; cdr3_nt: TGCGCCAGCAGGGTGTCTCGGGGTCCCTACTATGGCTACACCTTC; cdr3_aa: CASRVSRGPYYGYTF
clone_size: once; j_call: TRBJ1-2; v_call: TRBV29-1; d_call: -; cdr3_nt: TGCAGCGCGCTGACAAGTGGCTACACCTTC; cdr3_aa: CSALTSGYTF
clone_size: medium-sized; j_call: TRBJ2-5; v_call: TRBV7-8; d_call: -; cdr3_nt: TGTGCCAGCAGCCCCCCCGGGGAAAGGGGTAGAGAGACCCAGTACTTC; cdr3_aa: CASSPPGERGRETQYF
clone_size: -; j_call: TRBJ2-3; v_call: TRBV6-1; d_call: -; cdr3_nt: TGTGCCAGCGGTGGGCCTAGCGGCACAGATACGCAGTATTTT; cdr3_aa: CASGGPSGTDTQYF